One T cell receptor beta chain is described in this entry. This record belongs to a study of T cell responses to AZD1222 COVID-19 vaccine. Clones were read by immunoSEQ multiplex PCR, and TCRdb kept only the in-frame ones, dropping some. The data show some 130,000 clones, over 85% seen once. Germline values: CDR1 PRHDT, CDR2 FYEKMQ (reference sequence). This CDR3 is built from 16 residues. The trim removed 5 bases at V and 4 bases at J, leaving 13 bases unmatched. This sequence was found in an adult who received the AZD1222 COVID-19 vaccine. The sample consisted of peripheral blood, taken 28 days after the second AZD1222 dose. The genes are TRBV13 and TRBJ2-5; 7 bases align to TRBD1. CDR3 sequence: CASSPPDRLAPETQYF. Here the CDR3 DNA reads TGTGCCAGCAGCCCCCCGGACAGGCTCGCACCAGAGACCCAGTACTTC.